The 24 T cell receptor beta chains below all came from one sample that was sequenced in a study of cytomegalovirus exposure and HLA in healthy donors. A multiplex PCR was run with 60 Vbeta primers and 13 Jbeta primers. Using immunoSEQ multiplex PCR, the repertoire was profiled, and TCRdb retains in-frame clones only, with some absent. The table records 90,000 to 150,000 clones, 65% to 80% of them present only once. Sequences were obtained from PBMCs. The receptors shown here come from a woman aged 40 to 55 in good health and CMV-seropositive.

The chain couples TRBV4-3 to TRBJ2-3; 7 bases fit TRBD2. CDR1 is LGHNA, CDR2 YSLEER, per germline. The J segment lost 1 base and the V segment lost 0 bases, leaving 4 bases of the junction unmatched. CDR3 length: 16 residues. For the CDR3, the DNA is TGCGCCAGCAGCCAAGATTGGGCGGGGGGCACAGATACGCAGTATTTT. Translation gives CASSQDWAGGTDTQYF.

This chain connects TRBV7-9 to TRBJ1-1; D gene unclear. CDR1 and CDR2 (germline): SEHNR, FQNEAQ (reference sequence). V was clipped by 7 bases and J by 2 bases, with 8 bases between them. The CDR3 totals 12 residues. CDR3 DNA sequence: TGTGCCAGCACTCTCGTAAACACTGAAGCTTTCTTT. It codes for CASTLVNTEAFF.

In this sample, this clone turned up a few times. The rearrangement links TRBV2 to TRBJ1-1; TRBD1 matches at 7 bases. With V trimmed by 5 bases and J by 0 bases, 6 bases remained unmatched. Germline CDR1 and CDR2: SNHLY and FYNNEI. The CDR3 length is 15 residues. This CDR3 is CASSPRQGVNTEAFF. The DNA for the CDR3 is TGTGCCAGCAGTCCCCGACAGGGAGTGAACACTGAAGCTTTCTTT.

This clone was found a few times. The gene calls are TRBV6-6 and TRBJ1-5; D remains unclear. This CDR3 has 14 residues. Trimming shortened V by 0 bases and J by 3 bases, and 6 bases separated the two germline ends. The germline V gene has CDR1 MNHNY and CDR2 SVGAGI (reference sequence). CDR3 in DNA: TGTGCCAGCAGTTACTCGCCAGACAATCAGCCCCAGCATTTT. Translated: CASSYSPDNQPQHF.

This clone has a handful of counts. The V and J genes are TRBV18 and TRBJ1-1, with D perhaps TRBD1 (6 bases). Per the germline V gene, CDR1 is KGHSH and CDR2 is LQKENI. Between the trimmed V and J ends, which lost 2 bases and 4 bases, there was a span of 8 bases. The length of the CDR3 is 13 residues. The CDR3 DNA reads TGTGCCAGCTCACCAAAAGGGGGCACTGAAGCTTTCTTT. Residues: CASSPKGGTEAFF.

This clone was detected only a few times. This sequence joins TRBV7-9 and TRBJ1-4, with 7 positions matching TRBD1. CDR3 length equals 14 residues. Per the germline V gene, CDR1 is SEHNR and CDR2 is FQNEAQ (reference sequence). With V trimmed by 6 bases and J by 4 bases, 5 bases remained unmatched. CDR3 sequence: CASSLTGHNEKLFF. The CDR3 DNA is TGTGCCAGCAGTTTGACAGGGCATAATGAAAAACTGTTTTTT.

In nucleotides, the CDR3 is TGTGCCAGTAGTGTGGACAGGGAGCGACGTGGCTACACCTTC. Encoded protein: CASSVDRERRGYTF. The chain couples TRBV19 to TRBJ1-2, with 8 positions matching TRBD1. Per the germline V gene, CDR1 is LNHDA and CDR2 is SQIVND (reference sequence). This CDR3 comprises 14 residues. Trimming cost V 5 bases and J 7 bases; bases outside gene matches: 9.

The CDR3 nucleotides are TGCGCCAGCAGCCAAGATCGACAGGGGGCCTATGGCTACACCTTC. Encoded protein: CASSQDRQGAYGYTF. The V call is TRBV4-3, the J call TRBJ1-2; 10 positions match TRBD1. Losses at the gene ends were 0 bases for V and 4 bases for J; bases not matched to a gene: 2. The CDR3 is made up of 15 amino acids. Germline-derived CDR1 and CDR2 are LGHNA and YSLEER.

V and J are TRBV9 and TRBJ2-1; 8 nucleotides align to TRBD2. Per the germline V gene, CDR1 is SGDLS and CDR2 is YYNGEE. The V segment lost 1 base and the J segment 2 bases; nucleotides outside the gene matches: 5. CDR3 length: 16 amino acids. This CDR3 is CASSVQAGVAYNEQFF. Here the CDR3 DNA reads TGTGCCAGCAGCGTACAAGCGGGAGTGGCCTACAATGAGCAGTTCTTC.

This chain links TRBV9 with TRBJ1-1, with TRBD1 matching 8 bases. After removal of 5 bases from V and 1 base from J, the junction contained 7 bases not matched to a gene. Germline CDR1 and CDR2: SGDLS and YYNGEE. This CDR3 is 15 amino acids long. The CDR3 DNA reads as TGTGCCAGCAGGGTATTAGGGACAGGGAACACTGAAGCTTTCTTT. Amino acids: CASRVLGTGNTEAFF. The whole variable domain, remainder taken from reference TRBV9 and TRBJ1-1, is DSGVTQTPKHLITATGQRVTLRCSPRSGDLSVYWYQQSLDQGLQFLIQYYNGEERAKGNILERFSAQQFPDLHSELNLSSLELGDSALYFCASRVLGTGNTEAFFGQGTRLTVV.

DNA for the CDR3: TGTGCCAGCAGCCTACAGGGTAGTTACACCGGGGAGCTGTTTTTT. Its protein product is CASSLQGSYTGELFF. The rearrangement joins TRBV5-8 to TRBJ2-2; D may be TRBD1 (6 bases). V lost 4 bases and J 3 bases, leaving 13 bases between the germline ends. This CDR3 is built from 15 residues. Per the germline V gene, CDR1 is SGHTS and CDR2 is YDEGEE.

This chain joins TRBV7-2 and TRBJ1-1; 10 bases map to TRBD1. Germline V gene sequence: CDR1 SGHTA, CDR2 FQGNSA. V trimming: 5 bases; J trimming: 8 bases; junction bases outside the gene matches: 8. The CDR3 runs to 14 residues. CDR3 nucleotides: TGTGCCAGCAGCACACAGACAGGGGGCTCGGAAGCTTTCTTT. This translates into CASSTQTGGSEAFF.

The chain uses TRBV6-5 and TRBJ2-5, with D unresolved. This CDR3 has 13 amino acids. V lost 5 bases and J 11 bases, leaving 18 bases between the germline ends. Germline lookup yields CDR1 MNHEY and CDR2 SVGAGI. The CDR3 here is CASSTRSSAEQYF. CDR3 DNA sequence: TGTGCCAGCAGTACGCGGTCGTCGGCGGAGCAGTACTTC.

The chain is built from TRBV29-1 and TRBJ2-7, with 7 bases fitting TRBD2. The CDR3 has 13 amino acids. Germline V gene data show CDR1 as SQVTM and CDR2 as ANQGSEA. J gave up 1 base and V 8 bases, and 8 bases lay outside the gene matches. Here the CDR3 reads CSISGTNSYEQYF. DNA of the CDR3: TGCAGCATATCCGGGACTAATTCCTACGAGCAGTACTTC.

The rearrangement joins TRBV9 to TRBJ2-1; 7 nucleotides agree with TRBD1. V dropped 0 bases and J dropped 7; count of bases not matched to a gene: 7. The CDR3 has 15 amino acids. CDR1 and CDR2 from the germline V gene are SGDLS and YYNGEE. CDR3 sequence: CASSVGQGIGNEQFF. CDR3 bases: TGTGCCAGCAGCGTAGGACAGGGAATAGGTAATGAGCAGTTCTTC.

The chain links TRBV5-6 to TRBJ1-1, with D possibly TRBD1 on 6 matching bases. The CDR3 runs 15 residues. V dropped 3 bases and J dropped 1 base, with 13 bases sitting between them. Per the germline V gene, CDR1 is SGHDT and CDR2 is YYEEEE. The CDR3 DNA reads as TGTGCCAGCAGCTATGGGGGACACTCGAACACTGAAGCTTTCTTT. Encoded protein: CASSYGGHSNTEAFF. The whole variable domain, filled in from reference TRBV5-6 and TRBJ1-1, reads DAGVTQSPTHLIKTRGQQVTLRCSPKSGHDTVSWYQQALGQGPQFIFQYYEEEERQRGNFPDRFSGHQFPNYSSELNVNALLLGDSALYLCASSYGGHSNTEAFFGQGTRLTVV.

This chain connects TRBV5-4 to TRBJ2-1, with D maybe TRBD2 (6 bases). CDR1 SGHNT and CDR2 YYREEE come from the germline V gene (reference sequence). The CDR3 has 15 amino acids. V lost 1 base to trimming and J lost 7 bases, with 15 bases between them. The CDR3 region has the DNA TGTGCCAGCAGCTTGCGGGCGGGGCAGGGTAATGAGCAGTTCTTC. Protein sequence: CASSLRAGQGNEQFF. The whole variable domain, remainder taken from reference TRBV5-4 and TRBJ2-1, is ETGVTQSPTHLIKTRGQQVTLRCSSQSGHNTVSWYQQALGQGPQFIFQYYREEENGRGNFPPRFSGLQFPNYSSELNVNALELDDSALYLCASSLRAGQGNEQFFGPGTRLTVL.

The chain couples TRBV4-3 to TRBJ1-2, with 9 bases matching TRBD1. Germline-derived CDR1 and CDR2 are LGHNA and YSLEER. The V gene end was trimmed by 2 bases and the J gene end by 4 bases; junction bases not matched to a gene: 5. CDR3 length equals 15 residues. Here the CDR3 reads CASSQSGQGSYGYTF. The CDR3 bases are TGCGCCAGCAGCCAATCGGGACAGGGAAGCTATGGCTACACCTTC.

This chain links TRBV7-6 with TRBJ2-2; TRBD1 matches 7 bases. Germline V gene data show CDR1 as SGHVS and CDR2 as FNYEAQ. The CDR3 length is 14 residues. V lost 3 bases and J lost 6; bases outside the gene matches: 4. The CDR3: CASSFDRVPGELFF. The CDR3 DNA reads TGTGCCAGCAGCTTTGACAGGGTTCCCGGGGAGCTGTTTTTT. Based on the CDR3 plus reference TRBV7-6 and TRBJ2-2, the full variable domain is GAGVSQSPRYKVTKRGQDVALRCDPISGHVSLYWYRQALGQGPEFLTYFNYEAQQDKSGLPNDRFSAERPEGSISTLTIQRTEQRDSAMYRCASSFDRVPGELFFGEGSRLTVL.

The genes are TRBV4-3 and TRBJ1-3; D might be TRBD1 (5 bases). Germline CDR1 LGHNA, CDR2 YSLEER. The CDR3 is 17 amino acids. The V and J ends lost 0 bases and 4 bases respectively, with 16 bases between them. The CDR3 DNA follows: TGCGCCAGCAGCCAAGACCTATGGGGCTTAGGAGGAAACACCATATATTTT. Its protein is CASSQDLWGLGGNTIYF.

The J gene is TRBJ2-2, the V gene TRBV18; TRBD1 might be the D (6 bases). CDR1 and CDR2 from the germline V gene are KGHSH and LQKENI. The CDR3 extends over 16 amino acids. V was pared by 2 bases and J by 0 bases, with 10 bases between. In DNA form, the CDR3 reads TGTGCCAGCTCACCAGGAGACAGGTCGAACACCGGGGAGCTGTTTTTT. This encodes CASSPGDRSNTGELFF. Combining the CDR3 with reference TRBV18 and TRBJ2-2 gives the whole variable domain NAGVMQNPRHLVRRRGQEARLRCSPMKGHSHVYWYRQLPEEGLKFMVYLQKENIIDESGMPKERFSAEFPKEGPSILRIQQVVRGDSAAYFCASSPGDRSNTGELFFGEGSRLTVL.

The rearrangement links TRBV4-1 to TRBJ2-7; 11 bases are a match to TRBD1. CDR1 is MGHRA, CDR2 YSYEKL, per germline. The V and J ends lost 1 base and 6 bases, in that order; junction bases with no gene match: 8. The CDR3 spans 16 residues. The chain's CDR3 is CASSQGTGGVHREQYF. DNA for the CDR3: TGCGCCAGCAGCCAAGGGACAGGGGGCGTTCATCGCGAGCAGTACTTC.

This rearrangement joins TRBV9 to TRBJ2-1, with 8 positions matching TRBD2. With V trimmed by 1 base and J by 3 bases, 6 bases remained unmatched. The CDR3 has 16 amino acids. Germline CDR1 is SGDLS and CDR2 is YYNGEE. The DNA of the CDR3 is TGTGCCAGCAGCGTAAGCGGGGGTTTAGTCTACAATGAGCAGTTCTTC. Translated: CASSVSGGLVYNEQFF. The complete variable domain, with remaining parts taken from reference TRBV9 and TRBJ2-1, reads DSGVTQTPKHLITATGQRVTLRCSPRSGDLSVYWYQQSLDQGLQFLIQYYNGEERAKGNILERFSAQQFPDLHSELNLSSLELGDSALYFCASSVSGGLVYNEQFFGPGTRLTVL.

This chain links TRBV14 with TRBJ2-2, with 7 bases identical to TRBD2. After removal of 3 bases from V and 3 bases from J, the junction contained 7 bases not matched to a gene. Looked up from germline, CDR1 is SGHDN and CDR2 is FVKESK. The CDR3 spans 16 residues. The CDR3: CASSQRLAVYTGELFF. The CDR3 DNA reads TGTGCCAGCAGCCAGCGGCTAGCGGTTTACACCGGGGAGCTGTTTTTT.